One sample yielded the 27 T cell receptor beta chains listed below, sequenced in a study of blood T cell repertoires in COVID-19. TCRdb keeps only in-frame clones here, not all; method: immunoSEQ multiplex PCR. The table has a few hundred thousand clones, approximately 84% seen once; the top ten hold roughly 15%. Sequencing was performed on PBMCs or T cells enriched from blood (not recorded which). These receptors were taken from a man aged 35 to 55 who had recovered from COVID-19.

The chain is built from TRBV5-1 and TRBJ1-3; D uncertain. Germline CDR1 is SGHRS and CDR2 is YFSETQ. The CDR3 spans 14 residues. The ends were cut back, 4 bases at V and 0 bases at J, with 8 bases in the middle. CDR3 bases: TGCGCCAGCAGCCCGGAGGGCTCTGGAAACACCATATATTTT. Its translation is CASSPEGSGNTIYF.

The V and J genes are TRBV27 and TRBJ2-7; 9 bases map to TRBD1. V was pared by 8 bases and J by 5 bases, with 10 bases of the junction left unmatched. The CDR3 spans 14 residues. From germline, CDR1 is MNHEY and CDR2 SMNVEV (reference sequence). DNA for the CDR3: TGTGCCAGCCGCCCTCGGGACAGGGCTGACGAGCAGTACTTC. Translating gives CASRPRDRADEQYF.

The chain has TRBV21-1 and TRBJ2-7; the table names TRBD2, a call not compared with the DNA. TRBV21-1 is tagged as a pseudogene. The CDR3 runs 23 residues. The CDR3 sequence: CASSKEGSTSGTSGRVPHYEQYF. CDR3 bases: TGTGCCAGCAGCAAAGAGGGCAGCACATCCGGGACTAGCGGGAGAGTACCCCACTACGAGCAGTACTTC.

Notes on this clone: A read error may account for a junction end that differs from germline. The chain recombines TRBV5-4 with TRBJ1-4; D gene unclear. The CDR3 sequence is 12 residues long. In germline, CDR1 is SGHNT, CDR2 YYREEE (reference sequence). Written as DNA, the CDR3 is TGTGCCAGCAGCTTGTCGGGGTTTGGACCGTCTTTT. Its protein product is CASSLSGFGPSF.

The table lists this clone with a few counts. For the CDR3, the DNA is TGCAGTGTAACAGGGAACACTGAAGCTTTCTTT. Protein product: CSVTGNTEAFF. The chain is built from TRBV20-1 and TRBJ1-1; tentative D call: TRBD1 (5 bases). The CDR3 has 11 amino acids. Germline V lookup: CDR1 DFQATT, CDR2 SNEGSKA (reference sequence). Trimming cost V 7 bases and J 1 base, with 7 bases left between them.

The V and J genes are TRBV4-3 and TRBJ2-2; 13 bases align to TRBD2. Germline CDR1 LGHNA, CDR2 YSLEER. The V gene end was trimmed by 4 bases and the J gene end by 4 bases; junction bases not matched to a gene: 12. This CDR3 has 19 amino acids. CDR3 loop: CASSPTSGGPQRGTGELFF. CDR3 bases: TGCGCCAGCAGCCCGACTAGCGGGGGGCCCCAGCGGGGCACCGGGGAGCTGTTTTTT.

This rearrangement joins TRBV7-2 to TRBJ1-2, with 8 bases matching TRBD1. CDR1 SGHTA and CDR2 FQGNSA come from the germline V gene. CDR3 length equals 15 residues. V was pared by 1 base and J by 5 bases, with 6 bases of the junction left unmatched. CDR3 in DNA: TGTGCCAGCAGCTTAGTCGGACAGGGAGGTTATGGCTACACCTTC. Encoded protein: CASSLVGQGGYGYTF.

This rearrangement joins TRBV9 to TRBJ2-2; 8 nucleotides line up with TRBD1. The germline gives CDR1 SGDLS, CDR2 YYNGEE. With 2 bases clipped from V and 7 bases from J, the junction kept 7 bases outside the gene matches. The CDR3 has 15 residues. This CDR3 reads CASSVDREGSGELFF. Here the CDR3 DNA reads TGTGCCAGCAGCGTGGACAGGGAAGGAAGCGGGGAGCTGTTTTTT.

This sequence joins TRBV12-3 or TRBV12-4 and TRBJ1-4; no firm D call. The ends were cut back, 2 bases at V and 10 bases at J, with 8 bases in the middle. The CDR3 covers 12 residues. CDR3 sequence (DNA): TGTGCCAGCAGTTTACGCAGGTTAAAACTGTTTTTT. Residues: CASSLRRLKLFF.

The chain uses TRBV9 and TRBJ1-1, with 7 bases lining up with TRBD1. The length of the CDR3 is 14 residues. Germline loops: CDR1 SGDLS, CDR2 YYNGEE. The junction had 4 bases not matched to a gene; V was cut back by 0 bases and J by 5 bases. The CDR3, as DNA: TGTGCCAGCAGCGTAGGACAGGGAGGAACTGAAGCTTTCTTT. It yields the protein CASSVGQGGTEAFF.

The genes are TRBV5-1 and TRBJ2-1, with 10 bases identical to TRBD2. The trim removed 7 bases at V and 10 bases at J, leaving 14 bases unmatched. Germline-derived CDR1 and CDR2 are SGHRS and YFSETQ. The CDR3 contains 15 residues. In DNA, the CDR3 is TGCGCCAGCTCCACCGCCGGGACTAGCGTTAAGGAGCAGTTCTTC. Protein: CASSTAGTSVKEQFF.

The CDR3 sequence is CSVEQRNTIYF. Written as DNA, the CDR3 is TGCAGCGTTGAGCAGAGAAACACCATATATTTT. J is TRBJ1-3 and V is TRBV29-1; D is unresolved. CDR1 SQVTM and CDR2 ANQGSEA come from the germline V gene. The CDR3 sequence is 11 residues long. V dropped 3 bases and J dropped 5 bases, with 5 bases sitting between them.

The chain employs TRBV10-3 and TRBJ1-2; D not certain. V was trimmed by 3 bases and J by 0 bases, leaving 8 bases between them. The CDR3 is made up of 14 amino acids. Per the germline V gene, CDR1 is ENHRY and CDR2 is SYGVKD. CDR3 loop: CAISDPAANYGYTF. CDR3 sequence (DNA): TGTGCCATCAGTGACCCCGCGGCTAACTATGGCTACACCTTC.

The chain links TRBV5-8 to TRBJ2-2, with 9 bases aligning to TRBD1. V lost 2 bases, J lost 3 bases, and 5 bases stayed unmatched. CDR1 is SGHTS and CDR2 is YDEGEE in the germline V gene. The CDR3 length is 16 residues. The CDR3 loop reads CASSFWGQGDTGELFF. CDR3 bases: TGTGCCAGCAGCTTTTGGGGACAGGGCGACACCGGGGAGCTGTTTTTT.

This chain joins TRBV11-2 and TRBJ2-3, with 9 bases matching TRBD2. Unmatched junction bases numbered 10, after V lost 10 bases and J lost 5 bases. Germline V gene sequence: CDR1 SGHAT, CDR2 FQNNGV. The CDR3 has 14 amino acids. The CDR3, as DNA: TGTGCCACCGAAGCGGGAGGTCTAGGAGATACGCAGTATTTT. Protein sequence: CATEAGGLGDTQYF.

The chain combines TRBV29-1 with TRBJ2-3, with D hard to call. This CDR3 region has 14 residues. The V and J ends lost 0 bases and 2 bases respectively, with 9 bases between them. Looked up from germline, CDR1 is SQVTM and CDR2 is ANQGSEA. CDR3 nucleotide sequence: TGCAGCGTTGAAGACCCCCTGTCCACAGATACGCAGTATTTT. It encodes CSVEDPLSTDTQYF.

This rearrangement joins TRBV7-7 to TRBJ2-6; 7 bases align to TRBD1. This CDR3 is 16 amino acids long. Looked up from germline, CDR1 is SSHAT and CDR2 is FNYEAQ (reference sequence). V was pared by 1 base and J by 2 bases, with 2 bases of the junction left unmatched. CDR3 in DNA: TGTGCCAGCAGCTTAGGGGACAGCGCTGGGGCCAACGTCCTGACTTTC. The encoded protein is CASSLGDSAGANVLTF. Based on the CDR3 plus reference TRBV7-7 and TRBJ2-6, the full variable domain is GAGVSQSPRYKVTKRGQDVTLRCDPISSHATLYWYQQALGQGPEFLTYFNYEAQPDKSGLPSDRFSAERPEGSISTLTIQRTEQRDSAMYRCASSLGDSAGANVLTFGAGSRLTVL.

This chain connects TRBV7-9 to TRBJ2-1; a possible D gene is TRBD2 (5 bases). CDR3 length equals 11 residues. V dropped 3 bases and J dropped 9 bases, with 6 bases sitting between them. The germline CDR1 and CDR2 sequences are SEHNR and FQNEAQ (reference sequence). The CDR3 loop reads CASSFEGEQFF. The CDR3 DNA reads as TGTGCCAGCAGCTTTGAGGGTGAGCAGTTCTTC.

V is TRBV30 and J is TRBJ1-2; D unclear. V gave up 4 bases and J gave up 6 bases, with 12 bases separating them. The CDR3 extends over 12 amino acids. Per the germline V gene, CDR1 is GTSNPN and CDR2 is SVGIG (reference sequence). DNA for the CDR3: TGTGCCTGGAATGCCGCTCGGGATGGCTACACCTTC. As protein: CAWNAARDGYTF.

The chain recombines TRBV6-1 with TRBJ2-1, with a possible D match to TRBD1 (6 bases). The CDR3 extends over 14 amino acids. Trimming shortened V by 1 base and J by 8 bases, and 12 bases separated the two germline ends. Germline V gene sequence: CDR1 MNHNS, CDR2 SASEGT. CDR3 sequence reads: CASSEGKRGYEQFF. The CDR3 DNA follows: TGTGCCAGCAGTGAAGGGAAAAGGGGGTATGAGCAGTTCTTC.

V usage is TRBV7-9 and J usage is TRBJ1-1; perhaps TRBD1 as D (5 bases). With 3 bases removed from V and 2 bases from J, the gap between germline ends came to 7 bases. CDR1 and CDR2 (germline): SEHNR, FQNEAQ (reference sequence). This CDR3 region has 13 residues. CDR3 sequence reads: CASSFDSNTEAFF. The CDR3 coding sequence is TGTGCCAGCAGCTTCGACAGTAACACTGAAGCTTTCTTT.

This chain links TRBV27 with TRBJ1-4, with 8 nucleotides matching TRBD1. Germline loops: CDR1 MNHEY, CDR2 SMNVEV (reference sequence). V lost 3 bases and J lost 8; bases outside the gene matches: 11. CDR3 length: 16 residues. This chain's CDR3 is CASSFSRTGSGEKLFF. In nucleotides, the CDR3 is TGTGCCAGCAGTTTCTCCCGGACAGGGTCGGGAGAAAAACTGTTTTTT.

The chain links TRBV27 to TRBJ1-1, with D perhaps matching TRBD1 (5 bases). Between the trimmed V and J ends, which lost 4 bases and 3 bases, there was a span of 15 bases. The CDR3 contains 15 residues. Looked up from germline, CDR1 is MNHEY and CDR2 is SMNVEV (reference sequence). The CDR3 protein is CASSSPQRGDTEAFF. As DNA, the CDR3 is TGTGCCAGCAGTTCACCTCAGCGGGGGGACACTGAAGCTTTCTTT.

For this clone: This sample also contains other DNA sequences that code for the same CDR3. The rearrangement uses TRBV5-1 and TRBJ2-5, with D maybe TRBD1 (6 bases). Germline CDR1 and CDR2: SGHRS and YFSETQ. The CDR3 extends over 13 amino acids. The V end was cut by 0 bases, the J end by 4 bases, with 7 bases between. CDR3 nucleotide sequence: TGCGCCAGCAGCTTGGGGGGGCCAGAGACCCAGTACTTC. Protein sequence: CASSLGGPETQYF.

The V gene is TRBV27, the J gene TRBJ2-3; 8 bases are a match to TRBD1. Germline CDR1 is MNHEY and CDR2 is SMNVEV (reference sequence). The CDR3 runs 15 residues. The junction had 11 bases not matched to a gene; V was cut back by 6 bases and J by 6 bases. CDR3 sequence: CASSPDRVGTDTQYF. As DNA, the CDR3 is TGTGCCAGCAGCCCGGACAGGGTGGGAACCGATACGCAGTATTTT.

The V call is TRBV19, the J call TRBJ1-5, with a tentative D call TRBD1 (6 bases). Trimming removed 0 bases from V and 5 bases from J, with 8 bases in between. The CDR3 sequence is 14 residues long. CDR1 and CDR2 (germline): LNHDA, SQIVND (reference sequence). This CDR3 reads CASSIEGGDQPQHF. For the CDR3, the DNA is TGTGCCAGTAGTATAGAAGGGGGTGATCAGCCCCAGCATTTT.

This clone turned up a few times. The chain recombines TRBV28 with TRBJ1-6; 7 nucleotides agree with TRBD1. CDR3 size: 16 residues. V lost 8 bases, J lost 3 bases, and 10 bases stayed unmatched. Germline V gene data show CDR1 as MDHEN and CDR2 as SYDVKM. Here the CDR3 reads CASRTTGSDYNSPLHF. The CDR3, as DNA: TGTGCCAGCCGTACGACAGGGTCGGACTATAATTCACCCCTCCACTTT. The full variable domain, its missing parts supplied by reference TRBV28 and TRBJ1-6, is DVKVTQSSRYLVKRTGEKVFLECVQDMDHENMFWYRQDPGLGLRLIYFSYDVKMKEKGDIPEGYSVSREKKERFSLILESASTNQTSMYLCASRTTGSDYNSPLHFGNGTRLTVT.